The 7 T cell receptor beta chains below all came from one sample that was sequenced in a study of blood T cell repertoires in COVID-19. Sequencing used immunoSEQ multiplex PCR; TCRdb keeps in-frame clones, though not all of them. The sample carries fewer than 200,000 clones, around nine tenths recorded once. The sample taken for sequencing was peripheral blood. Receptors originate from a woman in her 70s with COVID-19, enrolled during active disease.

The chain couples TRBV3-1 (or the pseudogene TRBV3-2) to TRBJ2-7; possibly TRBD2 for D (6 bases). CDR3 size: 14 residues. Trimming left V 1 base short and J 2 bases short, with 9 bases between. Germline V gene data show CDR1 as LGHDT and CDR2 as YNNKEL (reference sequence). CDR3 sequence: CASSQVGGTYEQYF. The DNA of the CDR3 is TGTGCCAGCAGCCAAGTGGGCGGGACCTACGAGCAGTACTTC.

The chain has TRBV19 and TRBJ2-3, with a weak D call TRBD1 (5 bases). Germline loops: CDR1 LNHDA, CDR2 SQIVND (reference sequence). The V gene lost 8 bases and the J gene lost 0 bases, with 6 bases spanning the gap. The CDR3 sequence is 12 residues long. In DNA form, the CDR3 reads TGTGCCAGTGGGGCTAGCACAGATACGCAGTATTTT. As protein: CASGASTDTQYF.

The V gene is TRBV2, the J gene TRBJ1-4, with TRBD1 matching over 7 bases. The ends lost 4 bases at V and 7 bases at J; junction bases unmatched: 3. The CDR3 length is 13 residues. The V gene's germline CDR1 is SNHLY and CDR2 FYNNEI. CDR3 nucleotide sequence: TGTGCCAGCAGTGGACAGGGAGGTGAAAAACTGTTTTTT. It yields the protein CASSGQGGEKLFF.

The CDR3 reads CASSLRQAAYEQYF. The CDR3 coding sequence is TGTGCCAGCAGCTTAAGGCAGGCTGCCTACGAGCAGTACTTC. The chain couples TRBV5-6 to TRBJ2-7, with D unresolved. The CDR3 totals 14 residues. With 2 bases removed from V and 2 bases from J, the gap between germline ends came to 11 bases. Germline V gene sequence: CDR1 SGHDT, CDR2 YYEEEE.

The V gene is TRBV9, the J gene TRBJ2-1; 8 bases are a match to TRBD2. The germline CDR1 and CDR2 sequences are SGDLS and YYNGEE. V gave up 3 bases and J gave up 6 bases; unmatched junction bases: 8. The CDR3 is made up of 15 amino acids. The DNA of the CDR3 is TGTGCCAGCAGCGAGGGGACTAGGATGGTCAATGAGCAGTTCTTC. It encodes CASSEGTRMVNEQFF.

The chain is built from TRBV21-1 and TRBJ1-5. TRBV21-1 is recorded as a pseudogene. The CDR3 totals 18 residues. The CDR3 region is CASSNLEAGAARNQPQHF. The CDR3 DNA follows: TGTGCCAGCAGCAACTTGGAGGCGGGGGCCGCGCGCAATCAGCCCCAGCATTTT.

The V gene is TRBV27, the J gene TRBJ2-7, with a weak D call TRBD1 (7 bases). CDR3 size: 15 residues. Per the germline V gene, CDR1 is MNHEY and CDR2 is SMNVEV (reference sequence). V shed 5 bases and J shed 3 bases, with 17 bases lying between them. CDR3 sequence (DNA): TGTGCCAGCAGTCGTCCCTCAGGGGGGAGCTACGAGCAGTACTTC. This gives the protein CASSRPSGGSYEQYF.